The clone carrying this T cell receptor (beta chain) was picked up one time. The data belong to a study of memory CD8 T cells in hepatitis C reinfection. Study-level information: Chronic HCV followed reinfection in a couple of donors who cleared primary infection. HCV reinfection meant a positive HCV RNA test after two negative tests at least 60 days apart.

Sequencing was performed with immunoSEQ multiplex PCR; in TCRdb, only in-frame clones are kept and a portion is missing. This table holds 50,000 or so clones, 89% found once. The time point: pre-reinfection, 55 to 20 weeks before reinfection detection. TCR sequencing was done directly ex vivo on sorted cells, without expansion in vitro. The CDR3 runs to 16 residues. The germline gives CDR1 LNHNV, CDR2 YYDKDF (reference sequence). V trimming: 0 bases; J trimming: 1 base; junction bases outside the gene matches: 3. The specimen sequenced was naive CD8+ T cells sorted from blood. The chain links TRBV15 to TRBJ1-2, with 9 bases aligning to TRBD1. This clonotype was sampled from a man aged 18 to 35 with hepatitis C virus infection. The CDR3 DNA follows: TGTGCCACCAGCAGAGATGCGACAGGGGGTAACTATGGCTACACCTTC. This encodes CATSRDATGGNYGYTF. The entire variable domain, with the rest obtained from reference TRBV15 and TRBJ1-2, is as follows: DAMVIQNPRYQVTQFGKPVTLSCSQTLNHNVMYWYQQKSSQAPKLLFHYYDKDFNNEADTPDNFQSRRPNTSFCFLDIRSPGLGDTAMYLCATSRDATGGNYGYTFGSGTRLTVV.